The 18 T cell receptor beta chains below come from one sample, sequenced in a study of cytomegalovirus exposure and HLA in healthy donors. Researchers ran the PCR with 60 Vbeta and 13 Jbeta primers. Clones were sequenced by immunoSEQ multiplex PCR, and TCRdb holds only the in-frame ones, with some missing. This repertoire shows some 93,000 clones, around 10% found once; its top ten account for about 4.7%. Sequenced sample: PBMCs. These receptor sequences come from a man aged 50-59 years in good health and CMV-seropositive.

DNA of the CDR3: TGTGCCAGCAGCTTATCTCCACAGGGGGCCTACGAGCAGTACTTC. This sequence encodes CASSLSPQGAYEQYF. V and J are TRBV11-2 and TRBJ2-7, with 8 bases that match TRBD1. Germline V lookup: CDR1 SGHAT, CDR2 FQNNGV. Unmatched junction bases numbered 5, after V lost 2 bases and J lost 2 bases. The CDR3 length is 15 residues.

The chain links TRBV6-1 to TRBJ1-1, with D perhaps TRBD1 (5 bases). This CDR3 spans 15 amino acids. The V end was cut by 2 bases, the J end by 0 bases, with 10 bases between. The germline V gene has CDR1 MNHNS and CDR2 SASEGT. CDR3 in amino acids: CASSEQGFMNTEAFF. DNA for the CDR3: TGTGCCAGCAGTGAACAGGGCTTCATGAACACTGAAGCTTTCTTT.

The chain carries TRBV6-1 and TRBJ1-2, with D possibly TRBD1 on 6 matching bases. V was shortened by 4 bases and J by 5 bases, with 20 bases between the two germline ends. Germline lookup yields CDR1 MNHNS and CDR2 SASEGT. CDR3 length: 16 amino acids. The CDR3 region is CASSAAGATPLYGYTF. Here the CDR3 DNA reads TGTGCCAGCAGTGCGGCAGGGGCGACGCCCCTTTATGGCTACACCTTC.

This rearrangement joins TRBV28 to TRBJ2-3; 9 nucleotides agree with TRBD2. Trimming cost V 3 bases and J 0 bases; bases outside gene matches: 13. Germline loops: CDR1 MDHEN, CDR2 SYDVKM. The CDR3 totals 19 residues. The CDR3 sequence is CASSFFTSGLDFSTDTQYF. The CDR3 DNA reads TGTGCCAGCAGTTTTTTTACTAGCGGGCTAGACTTTAGCACAGATACGCAGTATTTT.

This clone was seen only once. The genes are TRBV11-2 and TRBJ2-7; D possibly corresponds to TRBD1 (5 bases). The V and J ends lost 5 bases and 0 bases respectively, with 11 bases between them. Germline V lookup: CDR1 SGHAT, CDR2 FQNNGV. The CDR3 extends over 14 amino acids. The CDR3 DNA reads TGTGCCAGCAGCGACAGCTACAGCTCCTACGAGCAGTACTTC. Translation gives CASSDSYSSYEQYF.

CDR3 residues: CSVLFSGANVLTF. The CDR3 region has the DNA TGCAGCGTTCTTTTCTCTGGGGCCAACGTCCTGACTTTC. This rearrangement joins TRBV29-1 to TRBJ2-6; D gene ambiguous. V lost 5 bases and J lost 0, with 5 bases in between. The CDR3 totals 13 residues. Looked up from germline, CDR1 is SQVTM and CDR2 is ANQGSEA.

The gene calls are TRBV4-1 and TRBJ1-2; D is perhaps TRBD1 (5 bases). Between the trimmed V and J ends, which lost 3 bases and 0 bases, there was a span of 14 bases. Looked up from germline, CDR1 is MGHRA and CDR2 is YSYEKL. The CDR3 is 16 amino acids. CDR3 sequence (DNA): TGCGCCAGCAGCCACCCAGGTGGGGCCGCTAACTATGGCTACACCTTC. Protein: CASSHPGGAANYGYTF.

This chain links TRBV7-3 with TRBJ2-7; TRBD1 matches at 7 bases. J was trimmed by 5 bases and V by 6 bases; bases with no gene match: 7. This CDR3 has 13 residues. Germline V gene lookup returns CDR1 SGHTA and CDR2 FQGTGA. This CDR3 reads CASSETGMNEQYF. The CDR3 DNA reads TGTGCCAGCAGTGAGACAGGGATGAACGAGCAGTACTTC. The variable domain in full, with the rest retrieved from reference TRBV7-3 and TRBJ2-7, is GAGVSQTPSNKVTEKGKYVELRCDPISGHTALYWYRQSLGQGPEFLIYFQGTGAADDSGLPNDRFFAVRPEGSVSTLKIQRTERGDSAVYLCASSETGMNEQYFGPGTRLTVT.

This clone was observed a handful of times. The V call is TRBV12-1, the J call TRBJ1-4; the table gives TRBD1 as D, unverified against the DNA. TRBV12-1 is a pseudogene. CDR3 length: 16 amino acids. The CDR3 loop is CASSAGAGGLNEKLFF. The CDR3 bases are TGTGCCAGCAGTGCGGGGGCAGGGGGCCTGAATGAAAAACTGTTTTTT.

The V gene is TRBV11-3, the J gene TRBJ2-3; 11 nucleotides match TRBD1. V shed 5 bases and J 8 bases; nucleotides not matched to a gene: 12. Germline CDR1 is SGHNT and CDR2 is YENEEA. The CDR3 length is 16 residues. The CDR3 sequence is CASSHSGQGASSTQYF. As DNA, the CDR3 is TGTGCCAGCAGCCACTCAGGACAGGGGGCTTCTAGTACGCAGTATTTT.

This chain uses TRBV4-1 with TRBJ2-3; 11 bases map to TRBD2. Per germline, CDR1 MGHRA and CDR2 YSYEKL. The J segment lost 2 bases and the V segment lost 4 bases, leaving 5 bases of the junction unmatched. The CDR3 is 16 amino acids. CDR3 in amino acids: CASSPRLAGNTDTQYF. CDR3 DNA: TGCGCCAGCAGCCCCAGACTAGCGGGGAACACAGATACGCAGTATTTT.

The CDR3 sequence: CASSQEDSSNQPQHF. The CDR3 nucleotides are TGCGCCAGCAGCCAAGAGGACAGTAGCAATCAGCCCCAGCATTTT. The rearrangement uses TRBV4-3 and TRBJ1-5; tentatively, D is TRBD1 (6 bases). This CDR3 region has 15 residues. With 0 bases removed from V and 0 bases from J, the gap between germline ends came to 6 bases. CDR1 and CDR2 (germline): LGHNA, YSLEER.

The V and J genes are TRBV5-3 and TRBJ2-7; D may be TRBD2 (6 bases). TRBV5-3 is an ORF; its function is uncertain. The CDR3 covers 16 residues. Trimming pared 0 bases from V and 0 bases from J, leaving 13 bases between. The CDR3 nucleotides are TGTGCCAGAAGCTTGGCCACGGGAGTGCGCTCCTACGAGCAGTACTTC. Residues: CARSLATGVRSYEQYF.

This clone appeared a few times. The gene calls are TRBV7-9 and TRBJ2-7; 14 nucleotides line up with TRBD2. CDR3 size: 18 residues. Germline lookup yields CDR1 SEHNR and CDR2 FQNEAQ (reference sequence). Losses at the gene ends were 5 bases for V and 5 bases for J; bases not matched to a gene: 14. CDR3: CASSETSGRASYLDEQYF. CDR3 bases: TGTGCCAGCAGCGAGACTAGCGGGAGGGCCTCCTACCTGGACGAGCAGTACTTC. Based on the CDR3 plus reference TRBV7-9 and TRBJ2-7, the full variable domain is DTGVSQNPRHKITKRGQNVTFRCDPISEHNRLYWYRQTLGQGPEFLTYFQNEAQLEKSRLLSDRFSAERPKGSFSTLEIQRTEQGDSAMYLCASSETSGRASYLDEQYFGPGTRLTVT.

In its sample, this clone was seen a few times. This sequence joins TRBV19 and TRBJ1-1, with 12 bases aligning to TRBD1. Trimming removed 3 bases from V and 8 bases from J; junction bases left unmatched: 7. The CDR3 length is 15 residues. Germline V CDR1 and CDR2: LNHDA, SQIVND (reference sequence). CDR3 bases: TGTGCCAGTAGTATGCCGGGACAGGGGGCTTGGGAAGCTTTCTTT. Its translation is CASSMPGQGAWEAFF.

The chain uses TRBV11-2 and TRBJ1-1, with 8 bases matching TRBD1. The V segment lost 5 bases and the J segment 4 bases; nucleotides outside the gene matches: 12. Germline loops: CDR1 SGHAT, CDR2 FQNNGV. The CDR3 sequence is 16 residues long. CDR3 region: CASSQGRQGALTEAFF. The CDR3, as DNA: TGTGCCAGCAGCCAGGGTCGGCAGGGGGCACTCACTGAAGCTTTCTTT.

The sample holds a few counts of this clone. Because the CDR3's place on the DNA is in doubt, the DNA is left out and the CDR3 is given as listed by TCRdb. This chain's CDR3 is CASSTSNTEAFF. V is TRBV6-5 and J is TRBJ1-1. The CDR3 is 12 residues long, ends included. CDR1 and CDR2 (germline): MNHEY, SVGAGI.

The chain links TRBV4-1 to TRBJ2-7; no clear D. Germline CDR1 reads MGHRA; CDR2 reads YSYEKL. This CDR3 spans 12 amino acids. The V and J ends lost 3 bases and 6 bases respectively, with 9 bases between them. CDR3 DNA: TGCGCCAGCAGCCACATACAAAGCGAGCAGTACTTC. It specifies CASSHIQSEQYF.